The present TCR beta chain was sequenced within a study of cytotoxic CD8 clonotypes in ibrutinib-treated CLL (dated by TCRdb to about 2021). Context from the whole study: The cohort included roughly 15 treatment-naive and some twelve relapsed/refractory patients; some 18 were IGHV unmutated. Partial responses were observed in 24 patients and complete responses in 2; after a median follow-up of about 69 months, remission was maintained in 15 or so patients and progression was observed in about twelve. Cryopreserved peripheral blood mononuclear cells were obtained before treatment, at response, and at either sustained remission or disease progression. Of the roughly 90 participants in the trial, approximately 25 had longitudinal samples available. On average, each sample yielded around 270,000 productive templates and 80,000 to 95,000 productive rearrangements. Patients were still on ibrutinib when every remission and progressive disease sample was collected. Response samples were obtained after a median of around 11 months of treatment, with a range of about 6 to 36 months. Results the study describes overall, beyond this receptor: At baseline, clonality was higher than in age-matched healthy donors and showed a strong correlation with circulating CD8+ T-cell counts. Sampling times were not matched between patients in sustained remission and patients whose disease was progressing, and lymph node repertoires were not examined. Clonality rose at ibrutinib response, remained stable during sustained remission, and dropped back toward baseline at progression. Public clonotypes were rare and either shrank or stayed stable during treatment, and the rise in clonality at ibrutinib response reflected expansion of private clonotypes.

V lost 6 bases and J lost 6 bases, and the count of bases not matched to a germline gene is 10. From a lookup of the germline V gene, CDR1 and CDR2 are MDHEN and SYDVKM. The CDR3 has 15 amino acids, counting the end cysteine and phenylalanine. Only CDR3 DNA remains: 45 bases, in frame from the first base. For TCR beta library preparation, about 2 micrograms of genomic DNA was extracted from cryopreserved PBMCs. Longitudinal blood samples from CLL patients on ibrutinib monotherapy underwent high-throughput TCR beta sequencing. The patients took part in an open-label, single-center phase 2 trial of ibrutinib monotherapy. Comment on this clone: The antigen it binds to is not known. The record has no base qualities; no much larger clone is one base away.

A MiSeq instrument was used for deep resolution sequencing, which targeted depths ranging from 1 in 1 million up to 1 in 200,000 T cells, with coverage averaging 10x for each clonotype. TCR beta libraries were generated with the immunoSEQ hsTCRB Kit. For the original study's pipeline: Data were analyzed with ImmunoSEQ Data Assistant and ImmunoSEQ Analyzer, with V, D and J genes assigned per IMGT definitions. Clonality, with values ranging from 0 to 1, was calculated as one minus the normalized Shannon entropy of productive rearrangement frequencies. Only overrepresented clonotypes making up at least 0.05% of each patient's repertoire were included in the public clonotype analysis. Around 14 repertoires from age-matched healthy donors, obtained from immuneACCESS, served as clonality controls. TCRdb re-hosts the immuneACCESS table, in-frame sequences only. Its copies lack some clones; in the studies checked, an unresolved V gene accounts for under half of them, and the cause for the rest is not known. V and J calls and clone size are those listed in that table; D and trimming were worked out from the DNA. The sample contains 150,000 or so clones, 75% to 85% of them found a single time. Of the sample, less than 9% is held by the ten largest clones.

The chain couples TRBV28 to TRBJ1-5, with 8 bases matching TRBD1. The sample was PBMCs, taken after 36 months of ibrutinib treatment. The clonotype comes from a human donor with chronic lymphocytic leukemia. The CDR3 reads CASRHPGQAGQPQHF. The bases are TGTGCCAGCAGACACCCGGGACAGGCAGGTCAGCCCCAGCATTTT.